This TCR beta chain emerged from a study of blood T cell repertoires in COVID-19. For the study at large: COVID-19 samples collected from the United States, Italy and Spain covered acute and convalescent phases.

Authors' data handling: By means of reference gene primer amplification, nucleated cell counts were estimated. Produced via immunoSEQ multiplex PCR; TCRdb's table is partial and in-frame only. From that table come the V and J calls and clone size; the DNA was used to work out D and trimming. The repertoire consists of 150,000 to 200,000 clones, with roughly four fifths occurring once and the leading ten covering less than 10%. The germline CDR1 and CDR2 sequences are DFQATT and SNEGSKA (reference sequence). The CDR3 has 10 residues. V was cut by 6 bases and J by 8 bases, with 10 bases left in between.

The origin of this receptor is a woman aged 70-85 years with COVID-19, enrolled during active disease. The V gene is TRBV20-1, the J gene TRBJ1-1; tentative D call: TRBD1 (6 bases). The source material was peripheral blood. The CDR3 sequence: CSATTGEAFF. The CDR3 DNA is TGCAGTGCCACAACAGGGGAAGCTTTCTTT.